This T cell receptor beta chain is from a study of blood T cell repertoires in COVID-19. Looking at the study overall: Material from acute and convalescent COVID-19 was sourced from the United States, Italy and Spain. T cells, B-cell-depleted T cells, or PBMCs supplied cDNA or gDNA.

J gave up 8 bases and V 1 base, and 6 bases lay outside the gene matches. This CDR3 is 15 amino acids long. From germline, CDR1 is SGHRS and CDR2 YFSETQ. As processed by the authors: Amplification of reference gene primers was used by the study to estimate nucleated cell counts. TCRdb's copy holds only in-frame clones and misses some; the assay was immunoSEQ multiplex PCR. Clone size and the V and J calls come from that table; the DNA yielded D and trimming. Of about 190,000 clones in the sample, less than 85% were seen once. This clonotype was sampled from an elderly woman with active or convalescent COVID-19. J is TRBJ2-1 and V is TRBV5-1; the match to TRBD2 covers 10 bases. Sequenced sample: peripheral blood. The CDR3 here is CASSLTSGIRDEQFF. In nucleotides, the CDR3 is TGCGCCAGCAGCTTGACTAGCGGGATCAGGGATGAGCAGTTCTTC.